This TCR beta chain was sequenced during a study of Ad26.COV2.S vaccination and SARS-CoV-2 variants. Libraries were prepared by immunoSEQ multiplex PCR; TCRdb keeps only in-frame clonotypes and omits some of them. The data hold 350,000 to 400,000 clones, with approximately 86% observed a single time. As for treatment: some 19 received Ad26.COV2.S at low or high dose, single or two shots; several received placebo; per-sample allocation not given. Specimen acquisition occurred on day 63 following the initial vaccine or placebo injection. CDR1 is MGHRA and CDR2 is YSYEKL in the germline V gene. J lost 5 bases, V lost 2 bases, and 6 bases had no gene match. This CDR3 is built from 16 residues.

Sequenced material: peripheral blood, taken in a trial of Ad26.COV2.S vaccine versus placebo. The sequence came from a person aged 18-60 years who received the Ad26.COV2.S COVID-19 vaccine or a placebo. The V gene is TRBV4-1, the J gene TRBJ2-5; 12 nucleotides align to TRBD1. The CDR3 DNA is TGCGCCAGCAGCCAACCGGGACAGGGGGCATGGGAGACCCAGTACTTC. Its translation is CASSQPGQGAWETQYF.